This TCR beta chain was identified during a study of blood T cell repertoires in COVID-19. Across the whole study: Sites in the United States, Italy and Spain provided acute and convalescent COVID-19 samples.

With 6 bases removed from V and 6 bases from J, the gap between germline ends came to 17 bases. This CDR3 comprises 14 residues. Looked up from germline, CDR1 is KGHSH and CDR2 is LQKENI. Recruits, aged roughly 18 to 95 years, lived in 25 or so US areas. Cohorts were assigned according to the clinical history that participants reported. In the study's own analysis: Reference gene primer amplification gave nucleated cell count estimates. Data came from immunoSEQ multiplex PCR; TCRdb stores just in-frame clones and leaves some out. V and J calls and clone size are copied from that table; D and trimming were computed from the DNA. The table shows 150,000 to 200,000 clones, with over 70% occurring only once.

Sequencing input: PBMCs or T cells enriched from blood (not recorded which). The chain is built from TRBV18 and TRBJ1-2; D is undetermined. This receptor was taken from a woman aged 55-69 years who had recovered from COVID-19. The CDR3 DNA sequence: TGTGCCAGCTCCCCAGGTCAATCGCGGGATGGCTACACCTTC. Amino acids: CASSPGQSRDGYTF.